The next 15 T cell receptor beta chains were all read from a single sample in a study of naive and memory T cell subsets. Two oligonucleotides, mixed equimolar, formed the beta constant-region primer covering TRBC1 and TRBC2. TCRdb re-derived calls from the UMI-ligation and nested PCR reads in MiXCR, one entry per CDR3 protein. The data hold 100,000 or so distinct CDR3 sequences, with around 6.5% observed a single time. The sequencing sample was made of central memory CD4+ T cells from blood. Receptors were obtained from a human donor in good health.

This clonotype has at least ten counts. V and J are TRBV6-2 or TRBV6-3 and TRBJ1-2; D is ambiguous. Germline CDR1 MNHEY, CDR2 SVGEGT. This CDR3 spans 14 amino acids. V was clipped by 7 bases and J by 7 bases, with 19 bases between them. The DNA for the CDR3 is TGTGCCAGCACCTCCAGTGGGCAGGTCTCTGGCTACACCTTC. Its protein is CASTSSGQVSGYTF.

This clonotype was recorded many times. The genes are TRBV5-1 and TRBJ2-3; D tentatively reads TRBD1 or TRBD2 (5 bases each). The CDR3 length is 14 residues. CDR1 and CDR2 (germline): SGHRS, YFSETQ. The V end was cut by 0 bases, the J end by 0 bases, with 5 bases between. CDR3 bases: TGCGCCAGCAGCTTGGGGGACAGCACAGATACGCAGTATTTT. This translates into CASSLGDSTDTQYF.

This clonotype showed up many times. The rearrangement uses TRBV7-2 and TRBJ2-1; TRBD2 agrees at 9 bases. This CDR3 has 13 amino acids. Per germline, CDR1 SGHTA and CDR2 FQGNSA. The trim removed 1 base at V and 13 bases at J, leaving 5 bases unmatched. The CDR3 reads CASSLVGTSPQFF. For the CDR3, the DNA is TGTGCCAGCAGCTTAGTGGGGACTAGCCCCCAGTTCTTC. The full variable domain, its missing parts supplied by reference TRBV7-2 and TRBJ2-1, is GAGVSQSPSNKVTEKGKDVELRCDPISGHTALYWYRQSLGQGLEFLIYFQGNSAPDKSGLPSDRFSAERTGGSVSTLTIQRTQQEDSAVYLCASSLVGTSPQFFGPGTRLTVL.

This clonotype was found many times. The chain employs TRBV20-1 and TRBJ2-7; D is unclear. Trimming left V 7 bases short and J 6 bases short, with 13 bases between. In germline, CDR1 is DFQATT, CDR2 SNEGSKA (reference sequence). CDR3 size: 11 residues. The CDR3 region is CSVLRRREQYF. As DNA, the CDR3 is TGCAGTGTTCTACGCCGGCGCGAGCAGTACTTC.

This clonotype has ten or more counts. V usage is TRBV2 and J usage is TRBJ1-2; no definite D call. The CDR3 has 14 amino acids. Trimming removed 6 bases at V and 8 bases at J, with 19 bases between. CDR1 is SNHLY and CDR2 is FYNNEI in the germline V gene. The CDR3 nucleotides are TGTGCCAGCAGACCTCCAAGTCAAACTGGCGGCTACACCTTC. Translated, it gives CASRPPSQTGGYTF.

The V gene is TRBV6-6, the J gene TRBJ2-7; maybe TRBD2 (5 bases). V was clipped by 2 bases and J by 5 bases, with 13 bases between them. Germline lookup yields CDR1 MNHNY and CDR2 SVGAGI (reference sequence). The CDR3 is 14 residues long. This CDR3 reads CASSYPHGGDEQYF. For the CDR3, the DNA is TGTGCCAGCAGTTACCCTCATGGAGGAGACGAGCAGTACTTC.

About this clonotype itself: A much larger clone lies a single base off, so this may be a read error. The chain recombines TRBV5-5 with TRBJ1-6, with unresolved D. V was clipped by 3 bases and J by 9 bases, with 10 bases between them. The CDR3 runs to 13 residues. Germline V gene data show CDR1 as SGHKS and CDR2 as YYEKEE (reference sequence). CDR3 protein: CASSWRGSSPLHF. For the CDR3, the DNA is TGTGCCAGCAGCTGGAGAGGGAGTTCACCCCTCCACTTT.

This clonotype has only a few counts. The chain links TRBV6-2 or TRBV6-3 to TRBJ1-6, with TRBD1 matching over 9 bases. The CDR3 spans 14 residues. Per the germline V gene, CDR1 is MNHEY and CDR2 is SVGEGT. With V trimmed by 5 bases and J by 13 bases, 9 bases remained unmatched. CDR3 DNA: TGTGCCAGCAGTCCACAGGGGGCACGTCTTCCCCTCCACTTT. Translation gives CASSPQGARLPLHF.

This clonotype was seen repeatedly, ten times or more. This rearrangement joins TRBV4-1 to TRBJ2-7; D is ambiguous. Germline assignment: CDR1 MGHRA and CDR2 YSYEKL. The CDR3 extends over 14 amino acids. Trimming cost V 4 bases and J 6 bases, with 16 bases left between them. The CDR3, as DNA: TGCGCCAGCAGCCCCCGGCCCGACCTTCTCGAGCAGTACTTC. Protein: CASSPRPDLLEQYF.

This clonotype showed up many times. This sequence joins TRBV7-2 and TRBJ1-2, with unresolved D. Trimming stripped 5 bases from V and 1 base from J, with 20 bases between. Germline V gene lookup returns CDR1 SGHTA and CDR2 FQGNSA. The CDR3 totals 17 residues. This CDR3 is CASSIRSVANLNYGYTF. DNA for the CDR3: TGTGCCAGCAGCATTCGGTCAGTAGCCAACCTTAACTATGGCTACACCTTC. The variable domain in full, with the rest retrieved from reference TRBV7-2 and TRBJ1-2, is GAGVSQSPSNKVTEKGKDVELRCDPISGHTALYWYRQSLGQGLEFLIYFQGNSAPDKSGLPSDRFSAERTGGSVSTLTIQRTQQEDSAVYLCASSIRSVANLNYGYTFGSGTRLTVV.

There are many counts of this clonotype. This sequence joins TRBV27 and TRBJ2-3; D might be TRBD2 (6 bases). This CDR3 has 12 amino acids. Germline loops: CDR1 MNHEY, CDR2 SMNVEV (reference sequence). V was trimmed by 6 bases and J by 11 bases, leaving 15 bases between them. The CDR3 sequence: CASSQLAGGQYF. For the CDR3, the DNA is TGTGCCAGCAGCCAACTAGCCGGGGGGCAGTATTTT.

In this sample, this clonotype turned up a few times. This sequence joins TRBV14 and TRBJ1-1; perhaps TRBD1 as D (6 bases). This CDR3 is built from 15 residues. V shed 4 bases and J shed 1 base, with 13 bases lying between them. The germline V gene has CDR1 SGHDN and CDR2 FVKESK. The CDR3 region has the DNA TGTGCCAGCAGCCGATGGTTGGGGGCGAACACTGAAGCTTTCTTT. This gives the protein CASSRWLGANTEAFF.

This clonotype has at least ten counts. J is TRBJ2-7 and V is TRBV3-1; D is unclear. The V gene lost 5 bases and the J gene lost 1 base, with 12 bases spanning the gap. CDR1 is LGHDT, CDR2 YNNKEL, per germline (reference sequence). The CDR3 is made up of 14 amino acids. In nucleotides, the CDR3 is TGTGCCAGCAGCACCCGAACCCAATCCTACGAGCAGTACTTC. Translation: CASSTRTQSYEQYF.

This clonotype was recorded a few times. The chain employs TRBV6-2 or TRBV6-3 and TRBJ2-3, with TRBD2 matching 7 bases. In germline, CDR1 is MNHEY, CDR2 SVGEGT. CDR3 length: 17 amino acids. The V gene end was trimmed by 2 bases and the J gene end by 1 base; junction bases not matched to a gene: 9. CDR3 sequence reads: CASSYTLLTSGTDTQYF. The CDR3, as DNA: TGTGCCAGCAGTTACACCTTGTTAACTAGCGGCACAGATACGCAGTATTTT.

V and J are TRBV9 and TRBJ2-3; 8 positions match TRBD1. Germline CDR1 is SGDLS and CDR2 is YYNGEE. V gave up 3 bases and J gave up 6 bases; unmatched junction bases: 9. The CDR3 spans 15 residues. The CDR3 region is CASSEGSYRGDTQYF. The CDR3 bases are TGTGCCAGCAGCGAGGGGAGCTACAGGGGGGATACGCAGTATTTT.